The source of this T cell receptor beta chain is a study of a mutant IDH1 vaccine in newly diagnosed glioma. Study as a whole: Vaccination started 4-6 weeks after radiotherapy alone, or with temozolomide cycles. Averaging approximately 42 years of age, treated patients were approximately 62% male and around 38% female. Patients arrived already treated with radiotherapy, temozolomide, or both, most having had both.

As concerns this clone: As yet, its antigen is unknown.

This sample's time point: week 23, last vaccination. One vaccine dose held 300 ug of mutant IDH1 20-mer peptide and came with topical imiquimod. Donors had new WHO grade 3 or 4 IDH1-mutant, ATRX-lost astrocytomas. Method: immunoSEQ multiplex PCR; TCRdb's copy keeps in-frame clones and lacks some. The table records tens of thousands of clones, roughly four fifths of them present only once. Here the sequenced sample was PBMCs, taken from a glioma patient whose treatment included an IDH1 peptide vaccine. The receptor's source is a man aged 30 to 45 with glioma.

The CDR3 reads CASSFLRDSYEQYF. CDR3 DNA: TGCGCCAGCAGCTTCCTGCGGGACAGCTACGAGCAGTACTTC. This chain joins TRBV5-1 and TRBJ2-7; D may be TRBD1 (7 bases). With 2 bases removed from V and 3 bases from J, the gap between germline ends came to 12 bases. CDR3 length equals 14 residues. Germline V gene lookup returns CDR1 SGHRS and CDR2 YFSETQ.